This TCR beta chain was recorded in a study of blood T cell repertoires in COVID-19. Looking at the study overall: COVID-19 samples collected from the United States, Italy and Spain covered acute and convalescent phases. T cells, B-cell-depleted T cells, or PBMCs supplied cDNA or gDNA.

Original analysis: It was from reference gene primer amplification that nucleated cell counts were estimated. Some clones are missing from TCRdb's copy, which holds only in-frame ones; the method was immunoSEQ multiplex PCR. V, J and clone size are taken as reported in that table, and D and trimming were inferred from the DNA itself. Of about 140,000 clones listed, 70% to 90% are singletons. The receptor was isolated from a human donor in a cohort sampled during active COVID-19. Material: peripheral blood.

CDR3 sequence: CASGKDSTQETQYF. As DNA, the CDR3 is TGCGCCAGCGGAAAGGACTCAACCCAAGAGACCCAGTACTTC. The chain combines TRBV5-1 with TRBJ2-5, with D perhaps matching TRBD2 (5 bases). Germline V CDR1 and CDR2: SGHRS, YFSETQ. This CDR3 has 14 amino acids. V lost 7 bases, J lost 1 base, and 14 bases lay in between.